These T cell receptor beta chains were read from a single sample in a study of long-term antiretroviral therapy in people with HIV. Clones were sequenced by immunoSEQ multiplex PCR, and TCRdb holds only the in-frame ones, with some missing. This sample has about 11,000 clones; roughly 80% occur once, and the top ten carry around 15%. The material sequenced was unsorted PBMCs, taken 1.2 years after starting antiretroviral therapy. The receptors were sampled from a man aged 35-49 years with HIV. The conserved cysteine and the conserved F or W are not part of the CDR3 here. The D gene is left open where the match is weak. Not all rows give a size; the values are once, few, many and, for expanded clones, a class.

TRBV18 | . | TRBD2 | ASSTSSGGAGDTQY
TRBV6-1 | once | . | ASSVSSGANVLT
TRBV27 | once | . | ASSLVPGADTQY
TRBV12-5 | . | TRBD2 | ASGLPLAGGPSTDTQY
TRBV5-4 | . | . | ASSVWTANTGELF
TRBV6-6 | . | TRBD1 | ASGPNRGWKVHGYT
TRBV5-6 | . | . | ASSLGRGFYEQY
TRBV5-6 | . | . | ASRNGGETQY
TRBV18 | . | TRBD1 | ASSPLGGTEKINYGYT
TRBV19 | . | TRBD2 | ASSRFERGGNEQF
TRBV5-1 | . | . | ASSLESVRSLNTEAF
TRBV7-2 | . | TRBD1 | ASSSTTGGPLGYT
TRBV2 | few | . | ASSVEGIALGNTIY
TRBV10-3 | . | . | AISAEYEQY
TRBV6-1 | once | . | ASSAGTHGADTQY
TRBV5-5 | . | TRBD1 | ASSLSTGSYEQY
TRBV6-1 | . | . | ASSGDSYNEQF
TRBV6-4 | . | TRBD2 | ASKGTSGSYEQY
TRBV18 | . | . | ASSPLQGFFGGANVLT
TRBV7-2 | . | . | ASSPGGGYEQY
TRBV5-1 | . | . | ASTPFGSYEQY
TRBV10-1 | once | . | ASSDTLAGRNTEAF
TRBV30 | . | . | AWLSHTYEQY
TRBV19 | . | TRBD2 | ASAGTLAGGGDTQY
TRBV2 | few | . | ASSDTGLDNEQF